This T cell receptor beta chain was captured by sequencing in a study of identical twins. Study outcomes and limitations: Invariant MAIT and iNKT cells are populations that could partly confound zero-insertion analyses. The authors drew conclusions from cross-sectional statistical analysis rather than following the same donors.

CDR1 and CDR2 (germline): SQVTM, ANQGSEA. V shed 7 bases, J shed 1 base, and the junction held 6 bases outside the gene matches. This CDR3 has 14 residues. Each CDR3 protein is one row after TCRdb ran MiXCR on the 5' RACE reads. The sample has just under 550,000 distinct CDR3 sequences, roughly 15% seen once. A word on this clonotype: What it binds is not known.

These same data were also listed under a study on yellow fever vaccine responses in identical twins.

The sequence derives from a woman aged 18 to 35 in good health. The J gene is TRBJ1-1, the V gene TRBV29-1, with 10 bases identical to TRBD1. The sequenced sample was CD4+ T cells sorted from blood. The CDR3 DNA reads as TGCAGCGCAGGGACAGGGGCGGCGAACACTGAAGCTTTCTTT. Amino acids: CSAGTGAANTEAFF. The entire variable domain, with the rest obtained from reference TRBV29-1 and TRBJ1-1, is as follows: SAVISQKPSRDICQRGTSLTIQCQVDSQVTMMFWYRQQPGQSLTLIATANQGSEATYESGFVIDKFPISRPNLTFSTLTVSNMSPEDSSIYLCSAGTGAANTEAFFGQGTRLTVV.